A selection of T cell receptor beta chains follows, all from one sample in a study of blood T cell repertoires in COVID-19. The method was immunoSEQ multiplex PCR; TCRdb's version includes in-frame clones alone and lacks a portion of them. The sample shows about 190,000 clones, roughly 88% of them seen only once. The specimen was PBMCs or T cells enriched from blood (not recorded which). These receptors were obtained from a man aged 35-49 years with acute COVID-19. CDR3s include the opening cysteine and the closing phenylalanine or tryptophan. The order of the fields is V gene, clone size, J gene, D gene, CDR3 DNA, CDR3 protein. D genes are given only for firm matches. Rows give clone size only sometimes, using once, few, many, or a class for an expanded clone.

V gene: TRBV7-3; clone size: .; J gene: TRBJ2-5; D gene: TRBD2; CDR3 DNA: TGTGCCAGCAGCTTAAGGGTTAGCGGGCAAGAGACCCAGTACTTC; CDR3 protein: CASSLRVSGQETQYF
V gene: TRBV10-3; clone size: .; J gene: TRBJ1-5; D gene: TRBD1; CDR3 DNA: TGTGCCATCAGTGACCCGTCCGGGACAGGGGCTGGAGGTCAGCCCCAGCATTTT; CDR3 protein: CAISDPSGTGAGGQPQHF
V gene: TRBV27; clone size: .; J gene: TRBJ1-2; D gene: TRBD1; CDR3 DNA: TGTGCCAGCAGTTTAGTCCCCCCGACAGGGGGGAGGATCTATGGCTACACCTTC; CDR3 protein: CASSLVPPTGGRIYGYTF
V gene: TRBV28; clone size: once; J gene: TRBJ1-5; D gene: .; CDR3 DNA: TGTGCCAGCTGGGGAGGCAATCAGCCCCAGCATTTT; CDR3 protein: CASWGGNQPQHF
V gene: TRBV4-3; clone size: .; J gene: TRBJ2-4; D gene: .; CDR3 DNA: TGCGCCAGCAGCCAAGATGCGGGTCGGGGGTCCACCATTCAGTACTTC; CDR3 protein: CASSQDAGRGSTIQYF
V gene: TRBV27; clone size: .; J gene: TRBJ1-6; D gene: TRBD1; CDR3 DNA: TGTGCCAGCGGACAGGGGGGAAATAATTCACCCCTCCACTTT; CDR3 protein: CASGQGGNNSPLHF
V gene: TRBV27; clone size: .; J gene: TRBJ1-1; D gene: TRBD1; CDR3 DNA: TGTGCCAGCAGTGCCGGGACAGGGTTGAACACTGAAGCTTTCTTT; CDR3 protein: CASSAGTGLNTEAFF
V gene: TRBV21-1; clone size: .; J gene: TRBJ2-7; D gene: .; CDR3 DNA: TGTGCCAGCAGCAAACAGGGCTACGAGCAGTACTTC; CDR3 protein: CASSKQGYEQYF
V gene: TRBV7-9; clone size: once; J gene: TRBJ2-3; D gene: TRBD2; CDR3 DNA: TGTGCCAGCAGCCTTAGCGGGAGCACAGATACGCAGTATTTT; CDR3 protein: CASSLSGSTDTQYF
V gene: TRBV9; clone size: .; J gene: TRBJ2-1; D gene: .; CDR3 DNA: TGTGCCAGCAGCGTAGGACTTATATCCTACAATGAGCAGTTCTTC; CDR3 protein: CASSVGLISYNEQFF
V gene: TRBV4-1; clone size: .; J gene: TRBJ2-7; D gene: TRBD2; CDR3 DNA: TGCGCCAGCAGCCAAAATAGCGGGGGCCTCTACGAGCAGTACTTC; CDR3 protein: CASSQNSGGLYEQYF
V gene: TRBV6-4; clone size: .; J gene: TRBJ1-2; D gene: TRBD1; CDR3 DNA: TGTGCCAGCAGTGACGTCGGGACAGGGGTTCTCGGCTACACCTTC; CDR3 protein: CASSDVGTGVLGYTF
V gene: TRBV30; clone size: .; J gene: TRBJ1-3; D gene: .; CDR3 DNA: TGTGCCTGGAGTGTGAGGGGGACTGGAAACACCATATATTTT; CDR3 protein: CAWSVRGTGNTIYF
V gene: TRBV6-1; clone size: .; J gene: TRBJ2-7; D gene: .; CDR3 DNA: TGTGCCAGCAGTGACCCCGGGAGCTACGAGCAGTACTTC; CDR3 protein: CASSDPGSYEQYF
V gene: TRBV5-1; clone size: once; J gene: TRBJ1-3; D gene: .; CDR3 DNA: TGCGCCAGCAGCAGGGACATCTCTGGAAACACCATATATTTT; CDR3 protein: CASSRDISGNTIYF
V gene: TRBV2; clone size: .; J gene: TRBJ1-2; D gene: TRBD1; CDR3 DNA: TGTGCCAGCAGGGCACAGGGGGGCTACACCTTC; CDR3 protein: CASRAQGGYTF
V gene: TRBV29-1; clone size: .; J gene: TRBJ1-2; D gene: .; CDR3 DNA: TGCAGCGCAAACACTGGGGGCGATGGGGTTTTCACCTTC; CDR3 protein: CSANTGGDGVFTF
V gene: TRBV7-2; clone size: .; J gene: TRBJ2-3; D gene: TRBD2; CDR3 DNA: TGTGCCAGCAGCCCCGGACTAGCGGGATATTATACAGATACGCAGTATTTT; CDR3 protein: CASSPGLAGYYTDTQYF
V gene: TRBV9; clone size: .; J gene: TRBJ2-3; D gene: TRBD2; CDR3 DNA: TGTGCCAGCAGCCCCCCGGGGACTACCCCCGAGGATACGCAGTATTTT; CDR3 protein: CASSPPGTTPEDTQYF
V gene: TRBV6-5; clone size: .; J gene: TRBJ2-7; D gene: .; CDR3 DNA: TGTGCCAGCAGTTCCTTGACAGGGAGGAGCTCCTACGAGCAGTACTTC; CDR3 protein: CASSSLTGRSSYEQYF
V gene: TRBV28; clone size: .; J gene: TRBJ2-5; D gene: .; CDR3 DNA: TGTGCCAGCAGTTTTCGGGGGAGTAGAGAGACCCAGTACTTC; CDR3 protein: CASSFRGSRETQYF
V gene: TRBV7-2; clone size: many; J gene: TRBJ1-5; D gene: .; CDR3 DNA: TGTGCCAGCAGCTCCTACAGGGGCAATCAGCCCCAGCATTTT; CDR3 protein: CASSSYRGNQPQHF
V gene: TRBV5-1; clone size: .; J gene: TRBJ2-3; D gene: .; CDR3 DNA: TGCGCCAGCAGCTTGGGACAGTTAGGCACAGATACGCAGTATTTT; CDR3 protein: CASSLGQLGTDTQYF
V gene: TRBV6-5; clone size: .; J gene: TRBJ1-1; D gene: .; CDR3 DNA: TGTGCCAGCAGTTACTTCCAGGAAGCTTTCTTT; CDR3 protein: CASSYFQEAFF
V gene: TRBV6-6; clone size: .; J gene: TRBJ2-7; D gene: .; CDR3 DNA: TGTGCCAGCGGCCGGGAGCTATACTACGAGCAGTACTTC; CDR3 protein: CASGRELYYEQYF
V gene: TRBV24-1; clone size: .; J gene: TRBJ2-5; D gene: .; CDR3 DNA: TGTGCCACCCCCGTGGGCGGGAACCAAGAGACCCAGTACTTC; CDR3 protein: CATPVGGNQETQYF
V gene: TRBV27; clone size: .; J gene: TRBJ2-7; D gene: .; CDR3 DNA: TGTGCCAGCAGTTCGGGGTACGAGCAGTACTTC; CDR3 protein: CASSSGYEQYF
V gene: TRBV28; clone size: .; J gene: TRBJ2-7; D gene: .; CDR3 DNA: TGTGCCAGCAGCAACATAATAGGGACAGCCAATAGCGGCTCCTACGAGCAGTACTTC; CDR3 protein: CASSNIIGTANSGSYEQYF
V gene: TRBV6-5; clone size: .; J gene: TRBJ1-1; D gene: .; CDR3 DNA: TGTGCCAGCAGATCACCGCTCAGAATGAACACTGAAGCTTTCTTT; CDR3 protein: CASRSPLRMNTEAFF
V gene: TRBV14; clone size: .; J gene: TRBJ1-4; D gene: TRBD1; CDR3 DNA: TGTGCCAGCAGCCAGCGTCAAGGGACAGGGGTTTTTGAAAAACTGTTTTTT; CDR3 protein: CASSQRQGTGVFEKLFF
V gene: TRBV24-1; clone size: .; J gene: TRBJ2-5; D gene: .; CDR3 DNA: TGTGCCACCAGTGCCGGCGGGTTTGCCACGGAGACCCAGTACTTC; CDR3 protein: CATSAGGFATETQYF
V gene: TRBV25-1; clone size: .; J gene: TRBJ2-4; D gene: TRBD1; CDR3 DNA: TGTGCCAGCAGTGAATGGGACAGTGCCAAAAACATTCAGTACTTC; CDR3 protein: CASSEWDSAKNIQYF
V gene: TRBV28; clone size: .; J gene: TRBJ1-2; D gene: .; CDR3 DNA: TGTGCCAGCAGTCAACCAGGACAGCCTATTTTCTATGGCTACACCTTC; CDR3 protein: CASSQPGQPIFYGYTF
V gene: TRBV12-5; clone size: .; J gene: TRBJ1-6; D gene: .; CDR3 DNA: TGTGCTAGTGGTCCAGGAACAAATTCACCCCTCCACTTT; CDR3 protein: CASGPGTNSPLHF
V gene: TRBV10-3; clone size: .; J gene: TRBJ1-1; D gene: TRBD1; CDR3 DNA: TGTGCCATCAGCGGACAGGGAGAGGGAGGCACTGAAGCTTTCTTT; CDR3 protein: CAISGQGEGGTEAFF
V gene: TRBV6-5; clone size: .; J gene: TRBJ2-7; D gene: TRBD1; CDR3 DNA: TGTGCCAGCAGGGGGGACAGGGGGCGCCCCTACGAGCAGTACTTC; CDR3 protein: CASRGDRGRPYEQYF
V gene: TRBV7-9; clone size: .; J gene: TRBJ2-3; D gene: .; CDR3 DNA: TGTGCCAGCAGCTCCCTGGCGGGCCCCGGGGATACGCAGTATTTT; CDR3 protein: CASSSLAGPGDTQYF
V gene: TRBV6-5; clone size: .; J gene: TRBJ1-1; D gene: TRBD1; CDR3 DNA: TGTGCCAGCAGGGGACAGATGAACACTGAAGCTTTCTTT; CDR3 protein: CASRGQMNTEAFF
V gene: TRBV10-3; clone size: .; J gene: TRBJ1-1; D gene: .; CDR3 DNA: TGTGCCATCACCGAGCCAGGGATTAGCACTGAAGCTTTCTTT; CDR3 protein: CAITEPGISTEAFF
V gene: TRBV2; clone size: .; J gene: TRBJ2-3; D gene: .; CDR3 DNA: TGTGCCAGCAGCGCCACAGCGGGTAGCACAGATACGCAGTATTTT; CDR3 protein: CASSATAGSTDTQYF
V gene: TRBV10-3; clone size: .; J gene: TRBJ1-2; D gene: TRBD1; CDR3 DNA: TGTGCCATGCACTCGGGACAGGATGGCTACACCTTC; CDR3 protein: CAMHSGQDGYTF
V gene: TRBV6-5; clone size: .; J gene: TRBJ1-4; D gene: .; CDR3 DNA: TGTGCCACCTCGACAGTCGCTTATGAAAAACTGTTTTTT; CDR3 protein: CATSTVAYEKLFF
V gene: TRBV5-1; clone size: .; J gene: TRBJ2-3; D gene: .; CDR3 DNA: TGCGCCAGCAGCTTGGGAGGCTATCCCACAGATACGCAGTATTTT; CDR3 protein: CASSLGGYPTDTQYF
V gene: TRBV7-9; clone size: .; J gene: TRBJ1-2; D gene: TRBD1; CDR3 DNA: TGTGCCAGCAGCTTAGCGTCGGGACAGAGTTATGGCTACACCTTC; CDR3 protein: CASSLASGQSYGYTF
V gene: TRBV28; clone size: .; J gene: TRBJ2-1; D gene: .; CDR3 DNA: TGTGCCAGCAGTTTACCTCAGGGTAGTAGGTGGGAGGACAATGAGCAGTTCTTC; CDR3 protein: CASSLPQGSRWEDNEQFF
V gene: TRBV7-9; clone size: few; J gene: TRBJ1-5; D gene: TRBD1; CDR3 DNA: TGTGCCAGCAGCGAAGGGGGCTGGAGCAATCAGCCCCAGCATTTT; CDR3 protein: CASSEGGWSNQPQHF
V gene: TRBV18; clone size: once; J gene: TRBJ2-7; D gene: .; CDR3 DNA: TGTGCCAGCTCACCCAGGGGCCACTCCTACGAGCAGTACTTC; CDR3 protein: CASSPRGHSYEQYF
V gene: TRBV19; clone size: .; J gene: TRBJ1-2; D gene: .; CDR3 DNA: TGTGCCAGTAGTATGATTAGAGGCCAACAGGGCGGCTTAGGCTACACCTTC; CDR3 protein: CASSMIRGQQGGLGYTF
V gene: TRBV5-1; clone size: .; J gene: TRBJ1-1; D gene: .; CDR3 DNA: TGCACCAGCAGCCGTGCGGCGGGGTACACTGAAGCTTTCTTT; CDR3 protein: CTSSRAAGYTEAFF
V gene: TRBV28; clone size: .; J gene: TRBJ2-7; D gene: .; CDR3 DNA: TGTGCCAGCCGGGACACAGCCTACGAGCAGTACTTC; CDR3 protein: CASRDTAYEQYF
V gene: TRBV28; clone size: .; J gene: TRBJ1-6; D gene: TRBD1; CDR3 DNA: TGTGCCAGCCGACAGGGGATTCAAGCCCTCCACTTT; CDR3 protein: CASRQGIQALHF
V gene: TRBV28; clone size: once; J gene: TRBJ2-3; D gene: .; CDR3 DNA: TGTGCCAGCCTTACAGGGTTCGGCGATACGCAGTATTTT; CDR3 protein: CASLTGFGDTQYF
V gene: TRBV4-1; clone size: once; J gene: TRBJ2-7; D gene: .; CDR3 DNA: TGCGCCACCTCGTCAGGGGAGCGGTACGAGCAGTACTTC; CDR3 protein: CATSSGERYEQYF
V gene: TRBV6-5; clone size: .; J gene: TRBJ2-6; D gene: .; CDR3 DNA: TGTGCCAGCAGCAAAGAGGGTTCGGGGGCCAACGTCCTGACTTTC; CDR3 protein: CASSKEGSGANVLTF
V gene: TRBV4-3; clone size: .; J gene: TRBJ2-5; D gene: TRBD1; CDR3 DNA: TGCGCCAGCAGCCAAGTGACAGGGGGCGCGGAGACCCAGTACTTC; CDR3 protein: CASSQVTGGAETQYF